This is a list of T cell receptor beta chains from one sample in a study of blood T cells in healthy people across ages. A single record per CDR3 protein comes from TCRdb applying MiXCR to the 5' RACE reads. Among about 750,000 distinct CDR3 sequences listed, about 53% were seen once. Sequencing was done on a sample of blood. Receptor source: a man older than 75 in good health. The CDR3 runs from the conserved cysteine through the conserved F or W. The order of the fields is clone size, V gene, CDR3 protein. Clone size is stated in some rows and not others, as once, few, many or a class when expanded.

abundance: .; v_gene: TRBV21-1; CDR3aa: CASSNETGSYNEQFF
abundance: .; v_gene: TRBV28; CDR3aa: CASSLYGDNIQYF
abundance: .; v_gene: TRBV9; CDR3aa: CASSRGAGLYEQYF
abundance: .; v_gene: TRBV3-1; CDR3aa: CASSQGNLRLQYF
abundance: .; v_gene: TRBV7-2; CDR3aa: CASSLVGVVQETQYF
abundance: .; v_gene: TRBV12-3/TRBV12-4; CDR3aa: CASSRGGRKSNQPQHF
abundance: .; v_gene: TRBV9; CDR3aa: CASSVDPSGLPLDTQYF
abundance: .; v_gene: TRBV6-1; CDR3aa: CAGEREGRYEQYF
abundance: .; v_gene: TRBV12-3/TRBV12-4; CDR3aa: CASSVGQRYEQYF
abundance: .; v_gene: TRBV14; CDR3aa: CASSQDREDTQYF
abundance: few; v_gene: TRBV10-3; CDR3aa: CAIRKGQGSDEQYF
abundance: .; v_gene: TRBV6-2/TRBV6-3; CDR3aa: CASSPQGWEQYF
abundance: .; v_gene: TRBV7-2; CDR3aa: CASSLVGGASGNEQFF
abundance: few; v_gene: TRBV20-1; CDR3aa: CSAKKLLGKPYEQYF